The subject of this entry is one TCR beta chain. Its specificity is unknown. Splitting of each subset's genomic DNA was done evenly across several immunoSEQ plates. Some clones are missing from TCRdb's copy, which holds only in-frame ones; the method was immunoSEQ multiplex PCR. The sample records about 2.1 million clones, 93% being singletons. The data originate from a study of shared clonotypes between healthy human individuals. Study-level background: Three CD4 naive, three CD4 memory, two CD8 naive and one CD8 memory plate were used per donor.

Positive CCR7 selection of CD45RO-negative cells yielded the naive CD8 cells, and terminally differentiated effector memory CD45RA+ cells were excluded. Study-level points and caveats: With several donors compared, approximately 5% of naive CD4 clonotypes were shared.

The CDR3 has 15 residues. Germline V gene sequence: CDR1 SGHNT, CDR2 YYREEE (reference sequence). The germline V and J ends were trimmed by 1 base and 2 bases, with 12 bases remaining between them. The sample taken for sequencing was naive CD8+ T cells from PBMCs. The V and J genes are TRBV5-4 and TRBJ1-2; D unclear. The sequence was collected from a man younger than 35 in good health. Some clones in this sample may be carry-over from other donors' samples. CDR3: CASSLRREVNYGYTF. The CDR3, as DNA: TGTGCCAGCAGCTTGAGGCGGGAGGTGAACTATGGCTACACCTTC. Variable domain in full (rest from reference TRBV5-4 and TRBJ1-2): ETGVTQSPTHLIKTRGQQVTLRCSSQSGHNTVSWYQQALGQGPQFIFQYYREEENGRGNFPPRFSGLQFPNYSSELNVNALELDDSALYLCASSLRREVNYGYTFGSGTRLTVV.